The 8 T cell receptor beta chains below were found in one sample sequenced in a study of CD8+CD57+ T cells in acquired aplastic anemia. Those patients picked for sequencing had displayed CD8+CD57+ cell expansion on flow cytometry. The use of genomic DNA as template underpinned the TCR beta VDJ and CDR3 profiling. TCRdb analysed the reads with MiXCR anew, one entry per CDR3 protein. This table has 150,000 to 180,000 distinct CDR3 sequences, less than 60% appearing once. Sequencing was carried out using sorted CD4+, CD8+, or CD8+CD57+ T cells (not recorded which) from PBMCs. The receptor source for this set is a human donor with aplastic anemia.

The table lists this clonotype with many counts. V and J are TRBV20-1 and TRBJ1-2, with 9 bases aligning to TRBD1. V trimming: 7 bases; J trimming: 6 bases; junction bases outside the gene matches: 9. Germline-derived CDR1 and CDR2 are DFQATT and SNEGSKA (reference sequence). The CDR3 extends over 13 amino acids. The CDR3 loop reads CSDPTQGADGYTF. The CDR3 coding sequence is TGCAGTGACCCAACACAGGGGGCGGATGGCTACACCTTC.

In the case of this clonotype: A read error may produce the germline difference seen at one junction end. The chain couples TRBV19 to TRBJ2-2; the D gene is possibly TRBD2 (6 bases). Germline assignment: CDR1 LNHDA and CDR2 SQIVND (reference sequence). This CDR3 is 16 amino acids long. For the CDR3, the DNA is TGTGCCAGTAGTATACGGGACGCGGAGAACACCGGGGGGCTGTTTTTT. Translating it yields CASSIRDAENTGGLFF.

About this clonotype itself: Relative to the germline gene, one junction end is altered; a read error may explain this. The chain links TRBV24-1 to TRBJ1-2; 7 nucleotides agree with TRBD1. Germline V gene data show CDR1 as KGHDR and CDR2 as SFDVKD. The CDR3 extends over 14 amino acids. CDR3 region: CAASDLQGKYGYTF. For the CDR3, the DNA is TGTGCCGCCAGTGATTTACAGGGGAAATATGGCTACACCTTC.

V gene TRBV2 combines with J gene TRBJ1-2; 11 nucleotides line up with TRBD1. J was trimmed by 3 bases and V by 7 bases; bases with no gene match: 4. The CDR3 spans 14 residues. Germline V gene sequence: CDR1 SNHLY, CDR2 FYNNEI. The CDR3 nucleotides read TGTGCCAGCAAAGGACAGGGGGCGGACTATGGCTACACCTTC. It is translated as CASKGQGADYGYTF.

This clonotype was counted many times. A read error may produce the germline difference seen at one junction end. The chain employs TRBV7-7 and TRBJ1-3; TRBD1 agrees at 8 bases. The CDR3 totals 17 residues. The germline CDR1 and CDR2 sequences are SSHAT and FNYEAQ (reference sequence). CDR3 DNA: TGTGCTAGCAGCTTACGGGACAGGTCGAGCTCTGGAAACACCATATATTTT. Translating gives CASSLRDRSSSGNTIYF.

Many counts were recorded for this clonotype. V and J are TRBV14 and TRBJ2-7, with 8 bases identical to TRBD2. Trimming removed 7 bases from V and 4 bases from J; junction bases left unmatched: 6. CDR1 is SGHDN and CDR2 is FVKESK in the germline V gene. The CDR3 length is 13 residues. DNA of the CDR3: TGTGCCAGCACGCCTAGCGGGTGGTACGAGCAGTACTTC. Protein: CASTPSGWYEQYF.

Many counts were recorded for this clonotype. The CDR3 DNA sequence: TGCGCCAGCAGCCAATCCGAGAGGGGACAGGGGTGGGAGACCCAGTACTTC. Translated: CASSQSERGQGWETQYF. J is TRBJ2-5 and V is TRBV4-1; 10 nucleotides agree with TRBD1. The CDR3 contains 17 residues. V lost 2 bases, J lost 5 bases, and 11 bases stayed unmatched. The germline V gene has CDR1 MGHRA and CDR2 YSYEKL.

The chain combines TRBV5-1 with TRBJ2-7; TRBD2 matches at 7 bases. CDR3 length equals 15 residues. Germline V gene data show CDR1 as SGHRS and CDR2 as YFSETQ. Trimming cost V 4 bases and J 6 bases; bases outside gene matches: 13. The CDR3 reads CASSPITAGWSEQYF. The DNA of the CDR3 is TGCGCCAGCAGCCCAATCACAGCGGGATGGAGCGAGCAGTACTTC.